These T cell receptor beta chains were read from a single sample in a study of OX40 agonist ivuxolimab in advanced cancers. Sequencing was performed with immunoSEQ multiplex PCR; in TCRdb, only in-frame clones are kept and a portion is missing. The sample includes 35,000 to 45,000 clones, around 80% of them seen just once. This sample comprised CD4+ or CD8+ T cells sorted from blood, obtained in a trial of the OX40 agonist ivuxolimab. These receptors were collected from an adult with an advanced solid tumor such as melanoma, head and neck, liver or kidney cancer. CDR3s include the opening cysteine and the closing phenylalanine or tryptophan. A D gene is named only where the DNA matches it firmly. The size field is filled for only some rows; it gives once, few, many or a size class.

cdr3_length | d_call | clone_size | j_call | v_call | cdr3_aa | cdr3_nt
12 | . | few | TRBJ2-7 | TRBV14 | CASSQEGIRQYF | TGTGCCAGCAGCCAAGAAGGAATTCGGCAGTACTTC
18 | TRBD2 | . | TRBJ2-3 | TRBV28 | CASSFGPSGRAGTDTQYF | TGTGCCAGCAGTTTTGGGCCTAGCGGGAGGGCCGGCACAGATACGCAGTATTTT
15 | TRBD2 | once | TRBJ2-7 | TRBV11-2 | CASSLGAGEPYEQYF | TGTGCCAGCAGCTTAGGGGCGGGGGAGCCCTACGAGCAGTACTTC
16 | TRBD2 | . | TRBJ2-1 | TRBV28 | CASSGSGSSSYNEQFF | TGTGCCAGCTCGGGTAGCGGGTCCAGCTCCTACAATGAGCAGTTCTTC
13 | . | . | TRBJ1-5 | TRBV5-6 | CASSWGGNQPQHF | TGTGCCAGCAGCTGGGGCGGGAATCAGCCCCAGCATTTT
13 | . | once | TRBJ2-7 | TRBV27 | CASSLSPQSEQYF | TGTGCCAGCAGTTTGTCTCCTCAGTCCGAGCAGTACTTC
14 | TRBD1 | . | TRBJ1-2 | TRBV5-6 | CASSFDRGYYGYTF | TGTGCCAGCAGCTTCGACAGGGGATACTATGGCTACACCTTC
14 | . | . | TRBJ2-7 | TRBV5-1 | CASSPKTGPYEQYF | TGCGCCAGCAGCCCGAAGACGGGCCCCTACGAGCAGTACTTC
15 | . | . | TRBJ1-5 | TRBV10-2 | CASSDSGLDNQPQHF | TGCGCCAGCAGTGATTCAGGGCTTGACAATCAGCCCCAGCATTTT
12 | . | . | TRBJ2-1 | TRBV29-1 | CSVDWGAHEQFF | TGCAGCGTTGACTGGGGTGCCCATGAGCAGTTCTTC
12 | TRBD1 | . | TRBJ1-2 | TRBV29-1 | CSVEAGGYGYTF | TGCAGCGTTGAGGCAGGGGGATATGGCTACACCTTC
13 | . | . | TRBJ2-1 | TRBV6-5 | CASSYNGKDEQFF | TGTGCCAGCAGTTACAACGGGAAAGATGAGCAGTTCTTC
13 | . | . | TRBJ1-2 | TRBV9 | CASSDTGLNGYTF | TGTGCCAGCAGCGACACCGGACTGAATGGCTACACCTTC
14 | . | large | TRBJ2-7 | TRBV7-9 | CASSDRNRTYEQYF | TGTGCCAGCAGCGACCGGAACAGAACTTACGAGCAGTACTTC
11 | . | . | TRBJ1-1 | TRBV30 | CAWSFGPEAFF | TGTGCCTGGAGTTTCGGGCCCGAAGCTTTCTTT
12 | TRBD2 | . | TRBJ2-7 | TRBV5-5 | CASRVGGNEQYF | TGTGCCAGCAGGGTCGGGGGGAACGAGCAGTACTTC
10 | . | . | TRBJ1-2 | TRBV29-1 | CSVLDYGYTF | TGCAGCGTTCTAGACTATGGCTACACCTTC
15 | TRBD1 | . | TRBJ2-2 | TRBV5-7 | CASSFRDSITGELFF | TGTGCCAGCAGCTTCCGGGACAGTATCACCGGGGAGCTGTTTTTT
13 | . | . | TRBJ1-2 | TRBV2 | CASSGGEGHGYTF | TGTGCCAGCAGTGGCGGGGAAGGGCATGGCTACACCTTC
15 | . | . | TRBJ2-5 | TRBV2 | CASSEIYPGGETQYF | TGTGCCAGCAGTGAAATCTACCCAGGAGGGGAGACCCAGTACTTC
13 | TRBD2 | . | TRBJ2-7 | TRBV19 | CASSIRGGDEQYF | TGTGCCAGTAGTATAAGGGGAGGGGACGAGCAGTACTTC
15 | . | . | TRBJ2-4 | TRBV19 | CASTSGKGAKNIQYF | TGTGCCAGTACCTCCGGGAAGGGGGCCAAAAACATTCAGTACTTC
15 | . | . | TRBJ2-1 | TRBV27 | CASSPSRPWADEQFF | TGTGCCAGCAGCCCATCCCGCCCCTGGGCGGATGAGCAGTTCTTC
17 | . | . | TRBJ1-3 | TRBV28 | CASSPFGRSLSGNTIYF | TGTGCCAGCAGTCCTTTCGGACGGAGTCTTTCTGGAAACACCATATATTTT
13 | . | . | TRBJ2-7 | TRBV19 | CASRSGWEREQYF | TGTGCCAGCCGTTCGGGGTGGGAGCGGGAGCAGTACTTC
13 | . | . | TRBJ2-7 | TRBV11-3 | CASSWDITYEQYF | TGTGCCAGCAGCTGGGACATCACCTACGAGCAGTACTTC
17 | TRBD2 | . | TRBJ2-2 | TRBV28 | CASSFGAGGPYTGELFF | TGTGCCAGCAGTTTCGGCGCGGGAGGGCCGTACACCGGGGAGCTGTTTTTT
12 | . | . | TRBJ2-1 | TRBV30 | CAWSEFSNEQFF | TGTGCCTGGAGTGAGTTCTCCAATGAGCAGTTCTTC
15 | . | . | TRBJ2-1 | TRBV21-1 | CASAKRRGDYNEQFF | TGTGCCAGCGCGAAAAGGCGGGGGGACTACAATGAGCAGTTCTTC
14 | TRBD2 | . | TRBJ2-3 | TRBV19 | CASTPGLAGGWQYF | TGTGCCAGTACTCCGGGACTAGCGGGGGGCTGGCAGTATTTT
18 | TRBD1 | few | TRBJ1-1 | TRBV15 | CATSRDREGTGLRTEAFF | TGTGCCACCAGCAGAGATAGGGAAGGGACAGGACTTCGAACTGAAGCTTTCTTT
17 | TRBD1 | . | TRBJ2-3 | TRBV5-5 | CASRDGPGTGATDTQYF | TGTGCCAGCAGAGATGGTCCCGGGACAGGGGCAACAGATACGCAGTATTTT
13 | TRBD1 | . | TRBJ2-7 | TRBV7-9 | CASSTGVVYEQYF | TGTGCCAGCAGCACAGGGGTTGTGTACGAGCAGTACTTC
15 | TRBD1 | . | TRBJ2-7 | TRBV5-1 | CASSQRQGSGYEQYF | TGCGCCAGCAGCCAGCGACAGGGATCGGGCTACGAGCAGTACTTC
14 | . | once | TRBJ2-3 | TRBV7-2 | CASSLTSIADTQYF | TGTGCCAGCAGCTTAACTAGTATCGCAGATACGCAGTATTTT
14 | . | . | TRBJ2-2 | TRBV13 | CASSSWRNTGELFF | TGTGCCAGCAGCTCCTGGAGGAACACCGGGGAGCTGTTTTTT
16 | . | . | TRBJ2-5 | TRBV21-1 | CASSKLVKLQEETQYF | TGTGCCAGCAGCAAATTGGTGAAACTCCAGGAGGAGACCCAGTACTTC
17 | TRBD1 | . | TRBJ2-7 | TRBV4-3 | CASSQDRQGAVSYEQYF | TGCGCCAGCAGCCAAGATCGGCAGGGGGCGGTATCCTACGAGCAGTACTTC
16 | TRBD1 | once | TRBJ2-1 | TRBV14 | CASSQPPGQGIDEQFF | TGTGCCAGCAGCCAACCACCGGGACAGGGGATCGATGAGCAGTTCTTC
15 | TRBD2 | . | TRBJ2-7 | TRBV19 | CASSIGLAETYEQYF | TGTGCCAGTAGTATAGGACTAGCGGAGACATACGAGCAGTACTTC
15 | TRBD2 | . | TRBJ2-5 | TRBV15 | CATSGYIAGRGTQYF | TGTGCCACCAGCGGCTATATAGCGGGAAGAGGGACCCAGTACTTC
15 | TRBD2 | . | TRBJ2-5 | TRBV5-1 | CASRTSGATEETQYF | TGCGCCAGCAGAACTAGCGGGGCCACGGAAGAGACCCAGTACTTC
15 | . | . | TRBJ2-1 | TRBV6-1 | CASTHRDWNYNEQFF | TGTGCCAGCACCCACCGGGACTGGAACTACAATGAGCAGTTCTTC
14 | . | . | TRBJ1-5 | TRBV28 | CASSLGGSGQPQHF | TGTGCCAGCAGTTTAGGTGGATCTGGTCAGCCCCAGCATTTT
14 | TRBD1 | medium-sized | TRBJ1-6 | TRBV19 | CASSIGTGTSPLHF | TGTGCCAGTAGTATAGGGACAGGGACCTCACCCCTCCACTTT
13 | . | once | TRBJ1-2 | TRBV6-5 | CASSEQVDYGYTF | TGTGCCAGCAGTGAACAGGTAGACTATGGCTACACCTTC
13 | . | . | TRBJ1-2 | TRBV28 | CASLNRGAGGYTF | TGTGCCAGCCTAAATCGGGGTGCCGGCGGCTACACCTTC
13 | . | . | TRBJ2-3 | TRBV4-3 | CASSQVRADTQYF | TGCGCCAGCAGCCAAGTAAGGGCAGATACGCAGTATTTT
14 | . | . | TRBJ2-5 | TRBV28 | CASSFGGPGETQYF | TGTGCCAGCAGTTTCGGCGGGCCGGGAGAGACCCAGTACTTC
16 | TRBD2 | . | TRBJ2-3 | TRBV6-5 | CASSSPPGGGTDTQYF | TGTGCCAGCAGTTCCCCCCCGGGGGGGGGCACAGATACGCAGTATTTT
13 | . | . | TRBJ1-2 | TRBV11-2 | CASKGGGVGGYTF | TGTGCCAGCAAAGGAGGGGGGGTCGGAGGCTACACCTTC
18 | TRBD1 | . | TRBJ2-2 | TRBV29-1 | CSVEEVDRGTEGTGELFF | TGCAGCGTTGAAGAGGTCGACAGGGGGACCGAAGGGACCGGGGAGCTGTTTTTT
13 | . | . | TRBJ2-3 | TRBV7-2 | CASTSGGADTQYF | TGTGCCAGCACTTCGGGCGGAGCAGATACGCAGTATTTT